This T cell receptor (beta chain) was captured in a study of blood T cell repertoires in COVID-19. Study-level background: The origin of the acute and convalescent COVID-19 samples was the United States, Italy and Spain. In each case, the material was cDNA or gDNA derived from T cells, B-cell-depleted T cells, or PBMCs.

In the original processing: The assay estimated nucleated cells by amplifying reference gene primers. This table comes from immunoSEQ multiplex PCR, and its TCRdb copy is limited to in-frame clones, with some not included. V and J calls and clone size are given by that table; D and trimming were obtained from the DNA. The table lists 200,000 or so clones, more than 70% of them singletons. Germline V gene data show CDR1 as LGHDT and CDR2 as YNNKEL (reference sequence). J was trimmed by 4 bases and V by 3 bases; bases with no gene match: 5. CDR3 length equals 15 residues. Clinical history as reported by participants underpinned cohort assignment.

The specimen sequenced was PBMCs or T cells enriched from blood (not recorded which). This sequence originates from a woman in her thirties or forties with acute COVID-19. The gene calls are TRBV3-1 (or the pseudogene TRBV3-2) and TRBJ1-2, with 10 positions matching TRBD1. The CDR3 DNA reads TGTGCCAGCAGCCAGGGGACAGGGGTCGGCTATGGCTACACCTTC. It specifies CASSQGTGVGYGYTF.